The rows below give T cell receptor beta chains drawn from one sample of a study of T cells in Graves' hyperthyroidism and ophthalmopathy. TCRdb reanalysed the multiplex PCR reads using MiXCR and keeps one entry per CDR3 protein. Here the sample spans a few hundred thousand distinct CDR3 sequences, less than 25% being singletons. Sequencing input: blood. The receptors stem from a young man with Graves' hyperthyroidism. The CDR3 runs from the conserved cysteine through the conserved F or W. The D gene is left open where the match is weak. Size is omitted from some rows. Given values are once, few, many or a class for expanded clones.

abundance,d_gene,j_gene,v_gene,CDR3aa,CDR3nt
-,-,TRBJ2-1,TRBV11-2,CASSPGTMRNEQFF,TGTGCCAGCAGCCCCGGGACCATGAGGAATGAGCAGTTCTTC
many,-,TRBJ2-6,TRBV6-5,CASKISGANVLTF,TGTGCCAGCAAAATCTCTGGGGCCAACGTCCTGACTTTC
-,-,TRBJ2-7,TRBV12-3/TRBV12-4,CASRLGLPYEQYF,TGTGCCAGCAGACTGGGACTCCCTTACGAGCAGTACTTC
many,-,TRBJ1-5,TRBV6-1,CASQPTGRRGNQPQHF,TGTGCCAGCCAACCTACGGGGCGTAGAGGCAATCAGCCCCAGCATTTT
many,TRBD1,TRBJ1-2,TRBV7-3,CASSQQGEVYGYTF,TGTGCCAGCAGTCAGCAGGGGGAAGTCTATGGCTACACCTTC
many,-,TRBJ1-3,TRBV30,CAWSVWGSGNTIYF,TGTGCCTGGAGTGTATGGGGTTCTGGAAACACCATATATTTT
many,-,TRBJ1-1,TRBV11-2,CASSLWPIGQGSNTEAFF,TGTGCCAGCAGCTTATGGCCTATTGGGCAGGGGTCGAACACTGAAGCTTTCTTT
few,-,TRBJ1-3,TRBV12-3/TRBV12-4,CASSLETGGLGNTIYF,TGTGCCAGCAGTTTAGAAACTGGGGGCTTGGGAAACACCATATATTTT
many,-,TRBJ1-2,TRBV6-1,CATSLYGSYGYTF,TGTGCCACCTCTTTGTACGGATCCTATGGCTACACCTTC
many,TRBD1,TRBJ1-2,TRBV10-3,CAITRDRDDGYTF,TGTGCCATTACCCGGGACAGGGATGACGGCTACACCTTC
few,-,TRBJ2-6,TRBV24-1,CATSDSWRGSGANVLTF,TGTGCCACCAGTGATTCATGGAGAGGCAGCGGGGCCAACGTCCTGACTTTC
many,-,TRBJ1-1,TRBV4-1,CASSQGSNTEAFF,TGCGCCAGCAGCCAAGGCTCGAACACTGAAGCTTTCTTT
-,-,TRBJ1-1,TRBV7-9,CASSLGGREACF,TGTGCCAGCAGCTTAGGGGGTCGAGAAGCTTGCTTT
many,-,TRBJ1-3,TRBV2,CASRTGLSGNTIYF,TGTGCCAGCAGAACAGGGCTCTCTGGAAACACCATATATTTT
few,-,TRBJ1-1,TRBV18,CASSEQGAMNTEAFF,TGTGCCAGCTCCGAACAGGGAGCAATGAACACTGAAGCTTTCTTT
-,TRBD2,TRBJ2-7,TRBV5-1,CASSQTSGVSYEQYF,TGCGCCAGCAGCCAGACTAGCGGGGTATCCTACGAGCAGTACTTC
many,-,TRBJ1-5,TRBV28,CASSLRIRGTQHF,TGTGCCAGCAGTTTAAGAATTCGGGGGACCCAGCATTTT
many,TRBD2,TRBJ2-2,TRBV28,CASSTYPGTSAGELFF,TGTGCCAGCAGTACCTATCCCGGGACTAGCGCCGGGGAGCTGTTTTTT
many,TRBD2,TRBJ2-5,TRBV12-3/TRBV12-4,CASMRPGTSGVVGETQYF,TGTGCCAGCATGCGACCCGGGACTAGCGGGGTTGTGGGAGAGACCCAGTACTTC
once,TRBD1,TRBJ2-7,TRBV29-1,CSARDRGDNEQYF,TGCAGCGCCCGGGACAGGGGGGACAACGAGCAGTACTTC
many,TRBD2,TRBJ2-5,TRBV6-1,CASSGGATETQYF,TGTGCCAGCAGCGGGGGGGCAACGGAGACCCAGTACTTC
many,-,TRBJ1-1,TRBV30,CAWSPQVNTEAFF,TGTGCCTGGAGTCCCCAGGTGAACACTGAAGCTTTCTTT
-,-,TRBJ2-5,TRBV25-1,CASTQEGGGRETQYF,TGTGCCAGCACACAAGAGGGGGGGGGCAGGGAGACCCAGTACTTC
-,TRBD1,TRBJ1-1,TRBV15,CATSSRGQGRSEAFF,TGTGCCACCAGCTCGAGGGGACAGGGGAGATCTGAAGCTTTCTTT
many,-,TRBJ2-5,TRBV30,CAWSVETQYF,TGTGCCTGGAGTGTGGAGACCCAGTACTTC
-,-,TRBJ1-1,TRBV7-6,CASSNRIGVAEAFF,TGTGCCAGCAGCAACAGGATCGGAGTCGCTGAAGCTTTCTTT
many,TRBD1,TRBJ1-2,TRBV12-3/TRBV12-4,CASRGTGTALDGYTF,TGTGCCAGCAGAGGAACAGGGACAGCTCTCGATGGCTACACCTTC
-,-,TRBJ2-5,TRBV9,CASSVANQETQYF,TGTGCCAGCAGCGTAGCCAACCAAGAGACCCAGTACTTC
few,TRBD1,TRBJ2-3,TRBV11-2,CASSLEGTGTDTQYF,TGTGCCAGCAGCTTAGAGGGGACAGGCACAGATACGCAGTATTTT
many,-,TRBJ1-2,TRBV20-1,CSARNPGGYGYTF,TGCAGTGCTAGAAACCCGGGCGGGTATGGCTACACCTTC
few,-,TRBJ1-2,TRBV3-1,CASSPSGFSSYGYTF,TGTGCCAGCAGCCCTTCAGGTTTCAGTTCCTATGGCTACACCTTC
few,-,TRBJ2-7,TRBV6-1,CASSPGASTYEQYF,TGTGCCAGCAGTCCCGGGGCCTCGACCTACGAGCAGTACTTC
few,-,TRBJ2-2,TRBV11-2,CASSLEQFTGELFF,TGTGCCAGCAGCTTAGAACAGTTCACCGGGGAGCTGTTTTTT
many,-,TRBJ2-7,TRBV28,CASSLNWGLYEQYF,TGTGCCAGCAGTTTGAATTGGGGGCTCTACGAGCAGTACTTC
many,TRBD2,TRBJ2-2,TRBV11-2,CASSTIAGPPKAGELFF,TGTGCCAGCAGCACAATAGCGGGGCCACCCAAAGCGGGGGAGCTGTTTTTT
-,-,TRBJ2-4,TRBV6-5,CASSYSGAWDIQYF,TGTGCCAGCAGTTACTCCGGGGCCTGGGACATTCAGTACTTC
-,TRBD2,TRBJ2-5,TRBV13,CASSSFKRGHGETQYF,TGTGCCAGCAGCTCCTTCAAGCGGGGCCATGGAGAGACCCAGTACTTC
many,-,TRBJ1-1,TRBV29-1,CSVERRMNTEAFF,TGCAGCGTTGAACGACGGATGAACACTGAAGCTTTCTTT
-,-,TRBJ1-1,TRBV6-1,CASRSGDSPNTEAFF,TGTGCCAGCAGGTCAGGGGACTCACCGAACACTGAAGCTTTCTTT
many,TRBD1,TRBJ1-1,TRBV3-1,CASSPWDRGWNTEAFF,TGTGCCAGCAGCCCCTGGGACAGGGGGTGGAACACTGAAGCTTTCTTT
many,TRBD1,TRBJ1-1,TRBV11-1,CASSPVPPGQGVGTEAFF,TGTGCCAGCAGCCCAGTCCCCCCGGGACAGGGGGTGGGCACTGAAGCTTTCTTT